Following are 21 T cell receptor beta chains from one sample sequenced in a study of T cell responses to AZD1222 COVID-19 vaccine. Only in-frame clones appear in the TCRdb table, and some are missing; sequencing was by immunoSEQ multiplex PCR. The sample consists of some 150,000 clones, roughly 90% of them appearing once. The specimen was peripheral blood, collected 28 days after the second AZD1222 dose. The receptors were gathered from an adult who received the AZD1222 COVID-19 vaccine.

The chain links TRBV9 to TRBJ2-3; D not resolved. The CDR3 has 13 amino acids. The V gene's germline CDR1 is SGDLS and CDR2 YYNGEE. Trimming cost V 1 base and J 6 bases, with 9 bases left between them. This CDR3 reads CASSVMLRDTQYF. CDR3 nucleotides: TGTGCCAGCAGCGTAATGTTGCGGGATACGCAGTATTTT.

V and J are TRBV9 and TRBJ2-1; TRBD1 aligns across 8 bases. Germline V gene lookup returns CDR1 SGDLS and CDR2 YYNGEE. This CDR3 spans 20 amino acids. The ends lost 0 bases at V and 1 base at J; junction bases unmatched: 15. CDR3: CASSVEASGRGLRSYNEQFF. In DNA form, the CDR3 reads TGTGCCAGCAGCGTAGAAGCGTCGGGCAGGGGGCTTAGATCCTACAATGAGCAGTTCTTC.

The chain links TRBV5-1 to TRBJ2-1, with D unclear. This CDR3 has 14 residues. Trimming stripped 2 bases from V and 3 bases from J, with 9 bases between. Germline V gene sequence: CDR1 SGHRS, CDR2 YFSETQ. The CDR3 spells CASSFVASYNEQFF. CDR3 nucleotide sequence: TGCGCCAGCAGCTTCGTGGCGAGCTACAATGAGCAGTTCTTC.

There are a few counts of this clone. V and J are TRBV10-3 and TRBJ1-3, with D possibly matching TRBD1 (5 bases). Trimming took off 6 bases at V and 1 base at J, with 10 bases between the two ends. Germline V gene lookup returns CDR1 ENHRY and CDR2 SYGVKD. CDR3 length: 14 amino acids. The CDR3 protein is CAISDSSSGNTIYF. The CDR3 bases are TGTGCCATCAGCGACAGCAGTTCTGGAAACACCATATATTTT.

The chain recombines TRBV19 with TRBJ1-2; TRBD1 might be the D (5 bases). CDR3 length: 13 residues. The germline gives CDR1 LNHDA, CDR2 SQIVND (reference sequence). Trimming cost V 1 base and J 4 bases, with 7 bases left between them. CDR3 DNA sequence: TGTGCCAGTAGTATAGGGGACGTCTATGGCTACACCTTC. Its translation: CASSIGDVYGYTF.

The chain combines TRBV10-1 with TRBJ2-1; 7 bases align to TRBD2. The CDR3 length is 16 residues. Germline CDR1 reads WNHNN; CDR2 reads SYGVQD (reference sequence). V dropped 6 bases and J dropped 0; count of bases not matched to a gene: 8. The CDR3, as DNA: TGCGCCAGCAGCATAAGCGGGACGAGCTCCTACAATGAGCAGTTCTTC. Translated: CASSISGTSSYNEQFF.

V and J are TRBV30 and TRBJ1-1; D not certain. The CDR3 consists of 12 residues. Germline CDR1 is GTSNPN and CDR2 is SVGIG (reference sequence). Trimming shortened V by 4 bases and J by 8 bases, and 14 bases separated the two germline ends. CDR3 amino acids: CAWTTDGREAFF. As DNA, the CDR3 is TGTGCCTGGACGACGGATGGGAGGGAAGCTTTCTTT.

J is TRBJ1-2 and V is TRBV3-1 (or the pseudogene TRBV3-2), with D unresolved. The CDR3 length is 18 residues. V was trimmed by 1 base and J by 5 bases, leaving 23 bases between them. Germline-derived CDR1 and CDR2 are LGHDT and YNNKEL (reference sequence). CDR3 in DNA: TGTGCCAGCAGCCAAGGGGCCCACAAGTTGGAGGGAGGGTATGGCTACACCTTC. Translating it yields CASSQGAHKLEGGYGYTF.

V is TRBV7-9 and J is TRBJ1-1, with D unclear. This CDR3 is 12 amino acids long. V was cut by 3 bases and J by 5 bases, with 7 bases left in between. CDR1 is SEHNR and CDR2 is FQNEAQ in the germline V gene (reference sequence). The CDR3 nucleotides read TGTGCCAGCAGCTTTTTAGCGACTGAAGCTTTCTTT. Amino acids: CASSFLATEAFF.

This clone has just one count. The rearrangement uses TRBV2 and TRBJ2-1; TRBD2 aligns across 10 bases. Germline V gives CDR1 SNHLY, CDR2 FYNNEI. The CDR3 consists of 15 residues. V lost 5 bases and J lost 7; bases outside the gene matches: 8. CDR3 coding DNA: TGTGCCAGCAGTTATGGACTAGCGGAGACGAATGAGCAGTTCTTC. The encoded protein is CASSYGLAETNEQFF.

This rearrangement joins TRBV4-3 to TRBJ2-3; TRBD1 is a possible D gene (5 bases). V was pared by 1 base and J by 0 bases, with 8 bases between. The CDR3 is 15 amino acids. CDR1 is LGHNA and CDR2 is YSLEER in the germline V gene. The CDR3 DNA follows: TGCGCCAGCAGCCAAGCAGGGTTGAGCACAGATACGCAGTATTTT. It codes for CASSQAGLSTDTQYF.

V and J are TRBV30 and TRBJ2-4; either TRBD1 or TRBD2 may supply D (5 bases each). The CDR3 has 17 residues. Trimming removed 8 bases from V and 1 base from J, with 24 bases in between. Germline V gene sequence: CDR1 GTSNPN, CDR2 SVGIG (reference sequence). The CDR3 sequence is CAGAQWGKDRAKNIQYF. DNA of the CDR3: TGTGCCGGAGCCCAATGGGGGAAGGATCGGGCCAAAAACATTCAGTACTTC.

V and J are TRBV18 and TRBJ2-7; maybe TRBD1 (5 bases). This CDR3 is built from 14 residues. Germline lookup yields CDR1 KGHSH and CDR2 LQKENI. Trimming removed 3 bases at V and 7 bases at J, with 16 bases between. The CDR3 DNA reads as TGTGCCAGCTCACCCAGGGATCCGGCGCGGGAGCAGTACTTC. The encoded protein is CASSPRDPAREQYF. The full variable domain, in which reference TRBV18 and TRBJ2-7 provide the parts outside the CDR3, is NAGVMQNPRHLVRRRGQEARLRCSPMKGHSHVYWYRQLPEEGLKFMVYLQKENIIDESGMPKERFSAEFPKEGPSILRIQQVVRGDSAAYFCASSPRDPAREQYFGPGTRLTVT.

The chain links TRBV19 to TRBJ1-2; the D gene is possibly TRBD1 (5 bases). Germline CDR1 LNHDA, CDR2 SQIVND (reference sequence). The length of the CDR3 is 14 residues. Between the trimmed V and J ends, which lost 7 bases and 2 bases, there was a span of 14 bases. CDR3 in amino acids: CASTRDGHNYGYTF. CDR3 sequence (DNA): TGTGCCAGTACCCGGGACGGACACAACTATGGCTACACCTTC.

The chain couples TRBV12-3 or TRBV12-4 to TRBJ1-2, with D tentatively TRBD1 (6 bases). Between the trimmed V and J ends, which lost 5 bases and 7 bases, there was a span of 14 bases. The length of the CDR3 is 13 residues. This CDR3 is CASSVQGWSGYTF. As DNA, the CDR3 is TGTGCCAGCAGTGTACAGGGCTGGAGTGGCTACACCTTC.

J is TRBJ1-2 and V is TRBV10-3, with D hard to call. The CDR3 runs to 13 residues. Per germline, CDR1 ENHRY and CDR2 SYGVKD. V lost 2 bases and J 6 bases, leaving 10 bases between the germline ends. The CDR3 region has the DNA TGTGCCATCAGTGAGAGAGGTTTGGATGGCTACACCTTC. This codes for CAISERGLDGYTF.

The rearrangement links TRBV15 to TRBJ1-4; D ambiguous. This CDR3 comprises 15 residues. Trimming stripped 4 bases from V and 5 bases from J, with 14 bases between. From germline, CDR1 is LNHNV and CDR2 YYDKDF (reference sequence). As DNA, the CDR3 is TGTGCCACCAGCACTGGACGAATCATCAATGAAAAACTGTTTTTT. Encoded protein: CATSTGRIINEKLFF.

The sample holds one count of this clone. The chain carries TRBV30 and TRBJ1-3; a weak D match, TRBD1 (5 bases). The length of the CDR3 is 16 residues. V was shortened by 2 bases and J by 4 bases, with 18 bases between the two germline ends. Germline loops: CDR1 GTSNPN, CDR2 SVGIG (reference sequence). CDR3 sequence (DNA): TGTGCCTGGAGTTCGAGGGGCCAACTAATAGGAAACACCATATATTTT. The encoded protein is CAWSSRGQLIGNTIYF.

The chain links TRBV27 to TRBJ2-3; 8 bases fit TRBD2. J was trimmed by 5 bases and V by 0 bases; bases with no gene match: 10. CDR1 is MNHEY and CDR2 is SMNVEV in the germline V gene (reference sequence). The CDR3 runs 17 residues. This CDR3 reads CASSLSPPGGPVDTQYF. CDR3 in DNA: TGTGCCAGCAGTTTATCCCCTCCGGGAGGGCCAGTAGATACGCAGTATTTT.

The chain couples TRBV11-2 to TRBJ2-1, with 15 bases fitting TRBD2. The V and J ends lost 4 bases and 12 bases, in that order; junction bases with no gene match: 10. The CDR3 is 16 amino acids. Germline lookup yields CDR1 SGHAT and CDR2 FQNNGV. The CDR3 sequence: CASSSLGLAGGVGQFF. The CDR3 region has the DNA TGTGCCAGCAGCTCCCTAGGACTAGCGGGAGGGGTGGGGCAGTTCTTC.

The chain is built from TRBV3-1 (or the pseudogene TRBV3-2) and TRBJ1-4, with TRBD1 matching 7 bases. The CDR3 length is 16 residues. The ends lost 1 base at V and 8 bases at J; junction bases unmatched: 10. CDR1 LGHDT and CDR2 YNNKEL come from the germline V gene (reference sequence). The chain's CDR3 is CASSQVRGGLLEKLFF. CDR3 DNA sequence: TGTGCCAGCAGCCAAGTCCGAGGGGGCCTTCTCGAAAAACTGTTTTTT.